What follows describes a single TCR beta chain. Sequencing was performed with immunoSEQ multiplex PCR; in TCRdb, only in-frame clones are kept and a portion is missing. The table has tens of thousands of clones, over 90% seen once. The source of the sample is a study of preoperative IRX-2 immunotherapy in early breast cancer. The trim removed 6 bases at V and 7 bases at J, leaving 7 bases unmatched. CDR1 SEHNR and CDR2 FQNEAQ come from the germline V gene (reference sequence). The CDR3 loop spans 13 amino acids. Treatment of the sample: preoperative locoregional IRX-2 cytokine immunotherapy. The receptor's source is a human donor with breast cancer. The chain combines TRBV7-9 with TRBJ1-1, with TRBD1 identical over 8 bases. The specimen was collected from a patient treated with IRX-2 immunotherapy. The CDR3 DNA sequence: TGTGCCAGCAGTTGGACAGGGTCGGGTGAAGCTTTCTTT. Encoded protein: CASSWTGSGEAFF.